This T cell receptor (beta chain) was observed in a study of beta chain features in type 1 diabetes. About this clone itself: The antigen remains undetermined.

Study-wide results and limits: TCRB repertoires of naive, central memory and Treg cells appeared more similar among patients than among healthy donors.

Reverse transcribing all isolated RNA meant expressed TCRB transcripts were sequenced. Here immunoSEQ multiplex PCR was the method, and the copy in TCRdb shows in-frame clones only, minus some. The data contain 680,000 or so clones, around a sixth of them seen just once; the ten biggest clones take up roughly 0.098%. The source is a man aged 18 to 29 in good health. Sequencing used naive CD4+ T cells from blood.

The CDR3 loop reads CASSHGPGGAYSNQPQHF. The CDR3 nucleotides read TGCGCCAGCAGCCACGGGCCAGGCGGCGCCTATAGCAATCAGCCCCAGCATTTT. V gene TRBV4-1 combines with J gene TRBJ1-5, with D unresolved. The CDR3 extends over 18 amino acids. The germline CDR1 and CDR2 sequences are MGHRA and YSYEKL. Deletions cut 3 bases from V and 0 bases from J, with 18 bases between.